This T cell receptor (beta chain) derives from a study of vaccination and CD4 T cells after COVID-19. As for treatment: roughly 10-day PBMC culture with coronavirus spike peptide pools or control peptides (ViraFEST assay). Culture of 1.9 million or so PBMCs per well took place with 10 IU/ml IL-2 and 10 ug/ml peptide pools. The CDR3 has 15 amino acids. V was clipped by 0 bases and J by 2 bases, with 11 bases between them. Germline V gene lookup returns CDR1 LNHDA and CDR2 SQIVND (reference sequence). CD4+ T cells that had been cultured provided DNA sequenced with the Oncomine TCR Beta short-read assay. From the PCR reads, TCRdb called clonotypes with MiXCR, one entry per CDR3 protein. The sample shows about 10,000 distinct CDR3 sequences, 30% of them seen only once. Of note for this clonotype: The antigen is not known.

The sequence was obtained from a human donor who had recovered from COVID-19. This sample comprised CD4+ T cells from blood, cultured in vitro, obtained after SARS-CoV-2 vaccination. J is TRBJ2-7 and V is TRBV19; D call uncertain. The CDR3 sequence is CASSIDRGGAYEQYF. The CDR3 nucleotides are TGTGCCAGTAGTATAGATCGCGGCGGAGCCTACGAGCAGTACTTC. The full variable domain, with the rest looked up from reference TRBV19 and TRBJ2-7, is DGGITQSPKYLFRKEGQNVTLSCEQNLNHDAMYWYRQDPGQGLRLIYYSQIVNDFQKGDIAEGYSVSREKKESFPLTVTSAQKNPTAFYLCASSIDRGGAYEQYFGPGTRLTVT.